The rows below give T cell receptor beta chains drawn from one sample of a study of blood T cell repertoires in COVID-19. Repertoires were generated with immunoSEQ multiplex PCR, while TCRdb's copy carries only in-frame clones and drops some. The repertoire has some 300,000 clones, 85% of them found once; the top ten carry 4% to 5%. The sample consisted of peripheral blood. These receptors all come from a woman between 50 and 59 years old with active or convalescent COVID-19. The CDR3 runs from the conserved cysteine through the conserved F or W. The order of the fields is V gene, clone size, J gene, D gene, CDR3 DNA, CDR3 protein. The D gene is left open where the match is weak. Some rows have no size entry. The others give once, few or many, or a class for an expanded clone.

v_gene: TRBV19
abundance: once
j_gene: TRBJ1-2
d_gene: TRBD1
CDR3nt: TGTGCCAGTAGTATAAGGGACAGGGGACCGACCTTC
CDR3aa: CASSIRDRGPTF

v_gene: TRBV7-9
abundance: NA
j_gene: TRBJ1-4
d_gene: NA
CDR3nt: TGTGCCAGCAGCTTAGCCGCCGGGGGGTGGCTGTTTTTT
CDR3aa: CASSLAAGGWLFF

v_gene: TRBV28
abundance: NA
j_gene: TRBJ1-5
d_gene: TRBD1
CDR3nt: TGTGCCAGCAGCCGAGACAGGGGGGTAGGTCAGCCCCAGCATTTT
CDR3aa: CASSRDRGVGQPQHF

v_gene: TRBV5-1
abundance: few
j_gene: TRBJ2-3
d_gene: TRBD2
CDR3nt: TGCGCCAGCACCCTCTGGACTAGCGGGGCAGATACGCAGTATTTT
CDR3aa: CASTLWTSGADTQYF

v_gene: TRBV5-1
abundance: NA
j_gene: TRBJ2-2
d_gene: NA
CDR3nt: TGCGCCAGCAGCTTTTCTGGTGTGAGCACCGGGGAGCTGTTTTTT
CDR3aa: CASSFSGVSTGELFF

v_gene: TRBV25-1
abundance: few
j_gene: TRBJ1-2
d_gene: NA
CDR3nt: TGTGCCAGCAGTGATCGGTCGGGGGTAGGTTCGAGAGGTGGCTACACCTTC
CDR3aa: CASSDRSGVGSRGGYTF

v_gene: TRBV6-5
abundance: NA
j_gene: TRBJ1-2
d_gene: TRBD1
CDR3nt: TGTGCCAGCAGTAGCCGGGACAGCACTGCGGAGGGCTACACCTTC
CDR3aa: CASSSRDSTAEGYTF

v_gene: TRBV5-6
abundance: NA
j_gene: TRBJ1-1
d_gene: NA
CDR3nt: TGTGCCAGCAGCATGCGAGGGTTCGGATACACTGAAGCTTTCTTT
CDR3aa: CASSMRGFGYTEAFF

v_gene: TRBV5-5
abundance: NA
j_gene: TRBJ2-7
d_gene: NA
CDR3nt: TGTGCCAGCAGCTTGGGTCAGGGGTCCCCCTACGAGCAGTACTTC
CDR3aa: CASSLGQGSPYEQYF

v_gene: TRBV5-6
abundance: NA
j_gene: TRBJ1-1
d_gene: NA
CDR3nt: TGTGCCAGCAGCCCCCGGCGACTGGTGAACACTGAAGCTTTCTTT
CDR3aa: CASSPRRLVNTEAFF

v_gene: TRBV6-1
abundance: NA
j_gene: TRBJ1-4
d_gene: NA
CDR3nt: TGTGCCAGCAGTGAAAATACGGGTTCCCTCCGTGAAAAACTGTTTTTT
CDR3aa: CASSENTGSLREKLFF

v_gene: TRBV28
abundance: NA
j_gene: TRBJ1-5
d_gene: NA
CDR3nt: TGTGCCAGCAGTTTATACGTAGCGGATCAGCCCCAGCATTTT
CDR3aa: CASSLYVADQPQHF

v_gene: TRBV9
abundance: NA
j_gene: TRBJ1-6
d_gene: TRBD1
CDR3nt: TGTGCCAGCAGCGCCAGACAGGGTAACAATAATTCACCCCTCCACTTT
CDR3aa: CASSARQGNNNSPLHF

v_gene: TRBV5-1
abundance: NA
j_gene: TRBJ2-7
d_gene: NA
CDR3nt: TGCGCCAGCAGCTTGGACTCTTTCTACTACGAGCAGTACTTC
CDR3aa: CASSLDSFYYEQYF

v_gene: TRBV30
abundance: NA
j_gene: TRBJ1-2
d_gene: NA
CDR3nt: TGTGCCTGGAGTGTACAGAGGGCAGATGTCTATGGCTACACCTTC
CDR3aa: CAWSVQRADVYGYTF

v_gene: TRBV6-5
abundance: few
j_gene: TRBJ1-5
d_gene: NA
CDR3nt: TGTGCCAGCAAGGGGGATGCCGGCAATCAGCCCCAGCATTTT
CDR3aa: CASKGDAGNQPQHF

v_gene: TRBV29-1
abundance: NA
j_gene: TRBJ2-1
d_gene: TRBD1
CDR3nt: TGCAGCGTTGAAAAGGGGGCTAATGAGCAGTTCTTC
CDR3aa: CSVEKGANEQFF

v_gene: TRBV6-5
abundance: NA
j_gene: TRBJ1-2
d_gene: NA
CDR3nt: TGTGCCAGCAGGGCGACAGCTAACTATGGCTACACCTTC
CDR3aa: CASRATANYGYTF

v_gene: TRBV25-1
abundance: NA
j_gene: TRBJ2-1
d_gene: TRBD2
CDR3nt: TGTGCCAGCAGTGAAGCGGGTAGCGGGAGGGCCCATGAGCAGTTCTTC
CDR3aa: CASSEAGSGRAHEQFF

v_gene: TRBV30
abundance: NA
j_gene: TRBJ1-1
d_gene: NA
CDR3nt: TGTGCCTGGGGACGACAGAACACTGAAGCTTTCTTT
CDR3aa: CAWGRQNTEAFF

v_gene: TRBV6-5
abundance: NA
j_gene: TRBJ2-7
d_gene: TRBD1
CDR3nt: TGTGCCAGCAGTTTCCCCGGGACAGCCGAGCAGTACTTC
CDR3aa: CASSFPGTAEQYF

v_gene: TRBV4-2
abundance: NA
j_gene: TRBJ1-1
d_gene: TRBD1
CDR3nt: TGTGCCAGCAGCCCACAGGGGATACGGACTGAAGCTTTCTTT
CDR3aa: CASSPQGIRTEAFF